One and the same sample provided the 21 T cell receptor beta chains below, sequenced in a study of cytomegalovirus exposure and HLA in healthy donors. Some clones are missing from TCRdb's copy, which holds only in-frame ones; the method was immunoSEQ multiplex PCR. The table has some 48,000 clones, 94% seen once. The sample was PBMCs. The origin of the receptors is a young woman in good health and CMV-seropositive.

The chain employs TRBV7-9 and TRBJ2-1; TRBD2 is a possible D gene (5 bases). CDR3 size: 17 residues. V gave up 1 base and J gave up 3 bases, with 16 bases separating them. The germline V gene encodes CDR1 SEHNR and CDR2 FQNEAQ (reference sequence). CDR3 amino acids: CASSLGGWKLVYNEQFF. DNA for the CDR3: TGTGCCAGCAGCTTAGGCGGGTGGAAGTTAGTCTACAATGAGCAGTTCTTC.

The chain combines TRBV11-2 with TRBJ1-5; no firm D call. The length of the CDR3 is 13 residues. Trimming cost V 3 bases and J 7 bases, with 10 bases left between them. CDR1 is SGHAT and CDR2 is FQNNGV in the germline V gene. CDR3 sequence: CASSFEPGQPQHF. The DNA for the CDR3 is TGTGCCAGCAGCTTTGAACCGGGGCAGCCCCAGCATTTT.

The chain employs TRBV29-1 and TRBJ2-7, with D possibly TRBD1 on 6 matching bases. Germline CDR1 SQVTM, CDR2 ANQGSEA. The CDR3 is 13 amino acids. V lost 8 bases and J lost 5, with 19 bases in between. Here the CDR3 DNA reads TGCAGCTCGTACAGGGTAGGGGATCACGAGCAGTACTTC. Translation: CSSYRVGDHEQYF.

The J gene is TRBJ2-6, the V gene TRBV19, with a possible D match to TRBD1 (5 bases). V was pared by 5 bases and J by 3 bases, with 11 bases between. The germline CDR1 and CDR2 sequences are LNHDA and SQIVND (reference sequence). The CDR3 consists of 15 residues. CDR3 in amino acids: CASSSQGFGANVLTF. Written as DNA, the CDR3 is TGTGCCAGTAGTTCGCAGGGCTTTGGGGCCAACGTCCTGACTTTC.

The chain recombines TRBV6-1 with TRBJ2-5, with D maybe TRBD1 (5 bases). CDR3 length equals 13 residues. Looked up from germline, CDR1 is MNHNS and CDR2 is SASEGT. V shed 4 bases and J shed 5 bases, with 11 bases lying between them. The CDR3 nucleotides are TGTGCCAGCAGTGGGCCCAGGGCGGAGACCCAGTACTTC. Encoded protein: CASSGPRAETQYF.

The chain joins TRBV5-4 to TRBJ2-1, with 10 bases lining up with TRBD2. Germline V lookup: CDR1 SGHNT, CDR2 YYREEE (reference sequence). J lost 10 bases, V lost 0 bases, and 4 bases had no gene match. CDR3 size: 14 residues. Here the CDR3 reads CASSLAVAGGEQFF. The CDR3 coding sequence is TGTGCCAGCAGCTTGGCGGTAGCGGGGGGCGAGCAGTTCTTC.

The J gene is TRBJ2-3, the V gene TRBV6-4; 7 nucleotides line up with TRBD2. The CDR3 loop spans 17 amino acids. Germline CDR1 MRHNA, CDR2 SNTAGT. Losses at the gene ends were 6 bases for V and 4 bases for J; bases not matched to a gene: 16. The CDR3 DNA reads as TGTGCCAGCAGCTCTGCCAGCGGGAAGTCCAATTCAGATACGCAGTATTTT. Translation: CASSSASGKSNSDTQYF.

The chain couples TRBV19 to TRBJ2-1; 7 bases match TRBD1. There are 13 residues in the CDR3. The germline V gene has CDR1 LNHDA and CDR2 SQIVND (reference sequence). The V gene end was trimmed by 9 bases and the J gene end by 7 bases; junction bases not matched to a gene: 9. The CDR3 spells CASSIDRVNEQFF. In nucleotides, the CDR3 is TGTGCCAGCTCAATAGACAGGGTAAATGAGCAGTTCTTC.

The chain links TRBV27 to TRBJ2-5, with TRBD2 matching over 11 bases. The CDR3 spans 15 residues. The germline V gene has CDR1 MNHEY and CDR2 SMNVEV (reference sequence). Trimming at V came to 2 bases and at J to 2 bases, leaving 1 base not matched to a gene. CDR3 sequence (DNA): TGTGCCAGCAGTTTAAGACTAGCGGGACAAGAGACCCAGTACTTC. Protein product: CASSLRLAGQETQYF.

The gene calls are TRBV6-5 and TRBJ1-2; 9 nucleotides match TRBD1. The junction had 4 bases not matched to a gene; V was cut back by 3 bases and J by 5 bases. CDR1 is MNHEY, CDR2 SVGAGI, per germline. CDR3 size: 14 residues. For the CDR3, the DNA is TGTGCCAGCAGTTATAAAGGACAGGGGTATGGCTACACCTTC. Amino acid sequence: CASSYKGQGYGYTF.

The chain joins TRBV28 to TRBJ2-7; 9 nucleotides line up with TRBD1. In germline, CDR1 is MDHEN, CDR2 SYDVKM. V lost 2 bases, J lost 2 bases, and 1 base stayed unmatched. This CDR3 is 14 amino acids long. As DNA, the CDR3 is TGTGCCAGCAGTTTACGACAGGGGGCCTACGAGCAGTACTTC. Its translation is CASSLRQGAYEQYF.

V and J are TRBV10-3 and TRBJ2-7; TRBD2 might be the D (6 bases). The CDR3 runs 14 residues. Germline V gene lookup returns CDR1 ENHRY and CDR2 SYGVKD. V dropped 6 bases and J dropped 0 bases, with 12 bases sitting between them. The CDR3 loop is CAIRLSGTSYEQYF. Written as DNA, the CDR3 is TGTGCCATCAGGCTTAGCGGCACCTCCTACGAGCAGTACTTC.

The chain combines TRBV6-6 with TRBJ2-7; 7 bases align to TRBD1. Unmatched junction bases numbered 10, after V lost 6 bases and J lost 2 bases. Looked up from germline, CDR1 is MNHNY and CDR2 is SVGAGI (reference sequence). The CDR3 spans 15 residues. CDR3 nucleotides: TGTGCCAGCAGCGTATTAGGGGGCCGGCCCTACGAGCAGTACTTC. Protein: CASSVLGGRPYEQYF.

This chain links TRBV19 with TRBJ1-5, with D hard to call. The CDR3 extends over 14 amino acids. The V end was cut by 3 bases, the J end by 1 base, with 7 bases between. Germline lookup yields CDR1 LNHDA and CDR2 SQIVND (reference sequence). CDR3 coding DNA: TGTGCCAGTAGTATCCGAGCGAGCAATCAGCCCCAGCATTTT. It codes for CASSIRASNQPQHF.

The chain joins TRBV9 to TRBJ2-5; the match to TRBD2 covers 11 bases. CDR1 SGDLS and CDR2 YYNGEE come from the germline V gene. V lost 3 bases, J lost 4 bases, and 5 bases stayed unmatched. This CDR3 contains 15 residues. CDR3 protein: CASSASSGRVETQYF. In DNA, the CDR3 is TGTGCCAGCAGCGCCAGTAGCGGGAGGGTAGAGACCCAGTACTTC.

The chain recombines TRBV4-3 with TRBJ2-6, with TRBD1 matching over 8 bases. Germline V CDR1 and CDR2: LGHNA, YSLEER. The CDR3 contains 15 residues. Trimming removed 9 bases from V and 1 base from J; junction bases left unmatched: 5. The CDR3 sequence is CASADRGSGANVLTF. The CDR3 DNA follows: TGCGCCAGTGCCGACAGGGGTTCTGGGGCCAACGTCCTGACTTTC.

The CDR3 DNA sequence: TGTGCCAGCATGGGGACAGGGCAACGAAACACCGGGGAGCTGTTTTTT. This codes for CASMGTGQRNTGELFF. The chain combines TRBV28 with TRBJ2-2, with 9 nucleotides matching TRBD1. This CDR3 is built from 16 residues. The trim removed 7 bases at V and 2 bases at J, leaving 8 bases unmatched. CDR1 and CDR2 (germline): MDHEN, SYDVKM.

CDR3 in DNA: TGCGCCAGCAGTGAGTCGGGAGGGGCAAATCAGCCCCAGCATTTT. This encodes CASSESGGANQPQHF. The chain carries TRBV10-2 and TRBJ1-5; TRBD1 is a possible D gene (5 bases). The germline CDR1 and CDR2 sequences are WSHSY and SAAADI. Between the trimmed V and J ends, which lost 0 bases and 4 bases, there was a span of 10 bases. CDR3 length: 15 amino acids.

This chain links TRBV10-2 with TRBJ2-6; TRBD1 aligns across 10 bases. Per the germline V gene, CDR1 is WSHSY and CDR2 is SAAADI. With 0 bases clipped from V and 4 bases from J, the junction kept 12 bases outside the gene matches. The CDR3 covers 20 residues. The CDR3 coding sequence is TGCGCCAGCAGTGAGTCCCTTTTGACAGGGGGCGCGTCCGGGGCCAACGTCCTGACTTTC. Amino acid sequence: CASSESLLTGGASGANVLTF.

CDR3 protein: CASSPGGGYGYTF. CDR3 coding DNA: TGTGCCAGCTCGCCGGGCGGCGGGTATGGCTACACCTTC. The V gene is TRBV9, the J gene TRBJ1-2; D is unresolved. The CDR3 is 13 amino acids. CDR1 and CDR2 from the germline V gene are SGDLS and YYNGEE. The germline V and J ends were trimmed by 7 bases and 5 bases, with 15 bases remaining between them.

This rearrangement joins TRBV19 to TRBJ2-3, with TRBD1 matching over 8 bases. This CDR3 spans 13 amino acids. The junction had 3 bases not matched to a gene; V was cut back by 5 bases and J by 5 bases. CDR1 is LNHDA and CDR2 is SQIVND in the germline V gene (reference sequence). CDR3 DNA sequence: TGTGCCAGTAGTTTTGACAGGGGAGATACGCAGTATTTT. This codes for CASSFDRGDTQYF.